A selection of T cell receptor beta chains follows, all from one sample in a study of T cell changes during pregnancy in multiple sclerosis. This table comes from immunoSEQ multiplex PCR, and its TCRdb copy is limited to in-frame clones, with some not included. The sample includes approximately 120,000 clones, about 96% of them seen just once. This sample comprised peripheral blood, obtained after pregnancy. The receptors were gathered from a female donor with multiple sclerosis, enrolled in a pregnancy study. Both conserved end residues are part of each CDR3. The D gene is left open where the match is weak. Where a row states a size, it is once, few, many or the class of an expanded clone; other rows omit it.

CAIRKGQGANTGELFF | TGTGCCATCAGGAAGGGACAGGGGGCGAACACCGGGGAGCTGTTTTTT | TRBD1 | TRBJ2-2 | - | TRBV10-3
CASSQAGGPHNEQFF | TGTGCCAGCAGCCAAGCGGGAGGGCCACACAATGAGCAGTTCTTC | TRBD2 | TRBJ2-1 | - | TRBV4-2
CASSPQQEGANVLTF | TGTGCCAGCTCACCACAGCAGGAAGGGGCCAACGTCCTGACTTTC | - | TRBJ2-6 | - | TRBV18
CASSSPLAGGPNEQFF | TGTGCCAGCAGCTCACCCTTAGCGGGAGGGCCAAATGAGCAGTTCTTC | TRBD2 | TRBJ2-1 | once | TRBV5-4
CASSFDTLAGGGSGYNEQFF | TGCGCCAGCAGCTTCGACACCCTAGCGGGAGGAGGGAGCGGTTACAATGAGCAGTTCTTC | TRBD2 | TRBJ2-1 | - | TRBV5-1
CASSLGELYGYTF | TGCGCCAGCAGCTTGGGAGAGTTATATGGCTACACCTTC | - | TRBJ1-2 | once | TRBV5-1
CASSTGDGNSGNTIYF | TGTGCCAGCTCAACGGGGGACGGGAACTCTGGAAACACCATATATTTT | - | TRBJ1-3 | once | TRBV18
CASSLAGQGASNTEAFF | TGTGCCAGCAGCTTAGCAGGACAGGGGGCTTCCAACACTGAAGCTTTCTTT | TRBD1 | TRBJ1-1 | - | TRBV7-2
CSVERDKVGELFF | TGCAGCGTTGAGCGCGATAAAGTCGGGGAGCTGTTTTTT | - | TRBJ2-2 | - | TRBV29-1
CASSVTIRGLNTEAFF | TGTGCCAGCAGCGTCACAATCCGGGGTCTCAACACTGAAGCTTTCTTT | - | TRBJ1-1 | - | TRBV5-6
CAWSLRGGVNQPQHF | TGTGCCTGGAGTCTGAGAGGGGGAGTCAATCAGCCCCAGCATTTT | - | TRBJ1-5 | - | TRBV30
CAISGRGHYGYTF | TGTGCCATCAGTGGCAGGGGCCACTATGGCTACACCTTC | - | TRBJ1-2 | - | TRBV10-3
CSAGDSQETQYF | TGCAGCGCCGGAGACAGCCAAGAGACCCAGTACTTC | - | TRBJ2-5 | - | TRBV29-1
CASSAQGQPQHF | TGCGCCAGCAGCGCACAGGGACAGCCCCAGCATTTT | - | TRBJ1-5 | - | TRBV5-1
CASSIESVASNQPQHF | TGTGCCAGTAGTATAGAATCTGTAGCGTCAAATCAGCCCCAGCATTTT | - | TRBJ1-5 | - | TRBV19
CASSPRKTPGGYGYTF | TGTGCCAGCAGCCCGCGGAAGACCCCGGGGGGCTATGGCTACACCTTC | - | TRBJ1-2 | - | TRBV5-4
CASSRPQGQTWRGLAGYEQYF | TGCGCCAGCAGTCGCCCGCAGGGGCAGACCTGGCGGGGACTAGCAGGGTACGAGCAGTACTTC | TRBD2 | TRBJ2-7 | - | TRBV23-1
CASRPGGSNTGELFF | TGTGCCAGCAGACCGGGAGGGTCGAACACCGGGGAGCTGTTTTTT | TRBD2 | TRBJ2-2 | - | TRBV25-1
CASSFRFQDEQYF | TGTGCCAGCAGCTTCAGATTCCAGGACGAGCAGTACTTC | - | TRBJ2-7 | - | TRBV11-2
CASSSRRGQETQYF | TGTGCCAGCAGTTCCCGCCGGGGCCAAGAGACCCAGTACTTC | - | TRBJ2-5 | - | TRBV27
CASSPLGAGEVFGGNEQFF | TGTGCCAGCAGCCCCCTCGGGGCGGGAGAAGTATTTGGTGGGAATGAGCAGTTCTTC | TRBD2 | TRBJ2-1 | - | TRBV14
CAINLDRGVYGYTF | TGTGCCATCAACCTCGACAGGGGCGTCTATGGCTACACCTTC | TRBD1 | TRBJ1-2 | - | TRBV28
CASSLGLAGDSYREKQFF | TGTGCCAGCAGTTTAGGGCTAGCGGGGGACAGCTATAGGGAGAAGCAGTTCTTC | TRBD2 | TRBJ2-1 | - | TRBV28
CASSRGTGVNQPQHF | TGTGCCAGCAGCCGCGGGACAGGAGTGAATCAGCCCCAGCATTTT | TRBD1 | TRBJ1-5 | once | TRBV2
CASSPFGNEQFF | TGTGCCAGCAGCCCTTTCGGCAATGAGCAGTTCTTC | - | TRBJ2-1 | - | TRBV7-2
CASSFLENTGELFF | TGTGCTAGCAGCTTTTTAGAGAACACCGGGGAGCTGTTTTTT | - | TRBJ2-2 | - | TRBV7-7
CASRASRDRVLIEQYF | TGTGCCAGCAGAGCCAGTCGGGACAGGGTTCTGATCGAGCAGTACTTC | TRBD1 | TRBJ2-7 | - | TRBV2
CASSQSTGFLQPQHF | TGCGCCAGCAGCCAATCGACAGGGTTCCTGCAGCCCCAGCATTTT | TRBD1 | TRBJ1-5 | - | TRBV4-1
CASSGSDYEQYF | TGCGCCAGCTCCGGGTCGGACTACGAGCAGTACTTC | - | TRBJ2-7 | - | TRBV4-1
CASSPGQPVTEAFF | TGCGCCAGCAGCCCGGGACAGCCAGTCACTGAAGCTTTCTTT | TRBD1 | TRBJ1-1 | - | TRBV5-1
CSSAPKREGPQGIPYNEQFF | TGCAGCTCTGCCCCAAAGCGGGAGGGCCCTCAGGGAATACCCTACAATGAGCAGTTCTTC | TRBD2 | TRBJ2-1 | - | TRBV29-1
CASSEAYRVGNSGANVLTF | TGTGCCAGCAGTGAAGCGTACAGGGTGGGCAACTCTGGGGCCAACGTCCTGACTTTC | - | TRBJ2-6 | - | TRBV6-1
CASSLQGFAEAFF | TGCGCCAGCAGCTTACAGGGATTCGCTGAAGCTTTCTTT | - | TRBJ1-1 | - | TRBV5-1
CASSLAGGWQRNNQPQHF | TGTGCCAGCAGTTTAGCAGGAGGGTGGCAGCGAAACAATCAGCCCCAGCATTTT | - | TRBJ1-5 | - | TRBV28
CAWSADSSGNTIYF | TGTGCCTGGAGCGCGGACAGCTCTGGAAACACCATATATTTT | - | TRBJ1-3 | - | TRBV30
CASHRDRVMNTEAFF | TGTGCCAGCCACCGGGACAGGGTTATGAACACTGAAGCTTTCTTT | TRBD1 | TRBJ1-1 | - | TRBV19
CASSLVAIAGGTNEQFF | TGTGCCAGCAGCCTAGTGGCTATAGCGGGAGGCACTAATGAGCAGTTCTTC | TRBD2 | TRBJ2-1 | - | TRBV7-6
CASSSRPGTGGSYEQYF | TGCGCCAGCAGCTCAAGACCCGGGACAGGGGGCAGCTACGAGCAGTACTTC | TRBD1 | TRBJ2-7 | - | TRBV5-1
CASSGRGSKLFF | TGTGCCAGCAGTGGCAGGGGTTCAAAACTGTTTTTT | - | TRBJ1-4 | once | TRBV2
CASSLLSGGGEQYF | TGTGCCAGCAGCCTCCTGTCGGGTGGGGGGGAGCAGTACTTC | - | TRBJ2-7 | - | TRBV5-4
CASKAGFGELFF | TGTGCCAGCAAGGCGGGTTTCGGGGAGCTGTTTTTT | - | TRBJ2-2 | - | TRBV7-8
CASSSGFSYEQYF | TGTGCCAGCAGCTCGGGGTTCTCTTACGAGCAGTACTTC | - | TRBJ2-7 | - | TRBV11-2
CASSDGLAGHEQFF | TGTGCCAGCAGTGATGGGCTAGCGGGCCATGAGCAGTTCTTC | TRBD2 | TRBJ2-1 | - | TRBV2
CASSRQGLAEPQHF | TGTGCCAGTAGTAGACAGGGGCTGGCGGAGCCCCAGCATTTT | TRBD1 | TRBJ1-5 | - | TRBV19
CASSPGLGAGELFF | TGTGCCAGCAGTCCGGGACTGGGAGCCGGGGAGCTGTTTTTT | - | TRBJ2-2 | - | TRBV7-9
CASIASGSSYNEQFF | TGTGCCAGCATCGCTAGCGGGTCCTCCTACAATGAGCAGTTCTTC | TRBD2 | TRBJ2-1 | - | TRBV6-1
CAIRQGGDEKLFF | TGTGCCATCCGGCAGGGTGGGGATGAAAAACTGTTTTTT | - | TRBJ1-4 | - | TRBV10-3
CASSDQIESYEQYF | TGTGCCAGTAGCGATCAAATAGAATCCTACGAGCAGTACTTC | - | TRBJ2-7 | - | TRBV19